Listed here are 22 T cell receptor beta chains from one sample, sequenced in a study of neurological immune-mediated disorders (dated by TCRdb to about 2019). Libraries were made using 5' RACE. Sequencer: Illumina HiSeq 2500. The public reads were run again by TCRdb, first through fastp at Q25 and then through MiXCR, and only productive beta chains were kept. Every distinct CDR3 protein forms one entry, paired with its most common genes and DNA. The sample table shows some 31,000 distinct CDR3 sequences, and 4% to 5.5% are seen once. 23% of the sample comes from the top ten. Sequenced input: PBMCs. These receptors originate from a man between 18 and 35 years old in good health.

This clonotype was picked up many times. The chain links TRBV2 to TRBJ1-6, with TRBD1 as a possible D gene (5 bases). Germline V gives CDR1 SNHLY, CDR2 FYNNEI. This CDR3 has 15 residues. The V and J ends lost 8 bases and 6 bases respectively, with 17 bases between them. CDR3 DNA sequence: TGTGCCAGCTCCTCAGACAGAGTTGGTAATTCACCCCTCCACTTT. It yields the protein CASSSDRVGNSPLHF.

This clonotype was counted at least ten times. The CDR3 reads CASSKGTGGETQYF. The CDR3 DNA reads as TGTGCCAGTAGTAAAGGGACAGGGGGGGAGACCCAGTACTTC. This chain uses TRBV19 with TRBJ2-5; 11 bases are shared with TRBD1. Losses at the gene ends were 4 bases for V and 5 bases for J; bases not matched to a gene: 3. The CDR3 contains 14 residues. Per the germline V gene, CDR1 is LNHDA and CDR2 is SQIVND (reference sequence).

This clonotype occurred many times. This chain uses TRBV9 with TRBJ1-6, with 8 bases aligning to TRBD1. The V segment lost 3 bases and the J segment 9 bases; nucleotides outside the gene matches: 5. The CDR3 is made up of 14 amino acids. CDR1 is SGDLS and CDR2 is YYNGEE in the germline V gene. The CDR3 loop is CASSARGLASPLHF. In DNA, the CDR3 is TGTGCCAGCAGCGCCAGGGGGCTGGCTTCACCCCTCCACTTT.

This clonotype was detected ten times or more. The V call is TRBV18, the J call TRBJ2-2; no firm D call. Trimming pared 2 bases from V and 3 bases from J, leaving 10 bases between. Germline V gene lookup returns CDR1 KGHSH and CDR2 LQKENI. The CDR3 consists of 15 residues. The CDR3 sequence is CASSPKAGHTGELFF. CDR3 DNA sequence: TGTGCCAGCTCACCAAAAGCCGGGCACACCGGGGAGCTGTTTTTT. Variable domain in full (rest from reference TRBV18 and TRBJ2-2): NAGVMQNPRHLVRRRGQEARLRCSPMKGHSHVYWYRQLPEEGLKFMVYLQKENIIDESGMPKERFSAEFPKEGPSILRIQQVVRGDSAAYFCASSPKAGHTGELFFGEGSRLTVL.

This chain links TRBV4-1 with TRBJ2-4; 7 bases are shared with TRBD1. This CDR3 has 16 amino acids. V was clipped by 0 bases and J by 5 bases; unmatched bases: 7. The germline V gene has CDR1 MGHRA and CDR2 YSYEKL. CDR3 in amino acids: CASSQETGRIENIQYF. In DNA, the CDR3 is TGCGCCAGCAGCCAAGAGACAGGGCGAATTGAAAACATTCAGTACTTC.

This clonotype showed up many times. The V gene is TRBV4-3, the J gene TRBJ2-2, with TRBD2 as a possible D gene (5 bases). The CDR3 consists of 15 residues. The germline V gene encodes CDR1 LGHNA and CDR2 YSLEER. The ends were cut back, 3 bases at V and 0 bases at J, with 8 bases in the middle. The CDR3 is CASSQEEPNTGELFF. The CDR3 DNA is TGCGCCAGCAGCCAGGAGGAACCGAACACCGGGGAGCTGTTTTTT.

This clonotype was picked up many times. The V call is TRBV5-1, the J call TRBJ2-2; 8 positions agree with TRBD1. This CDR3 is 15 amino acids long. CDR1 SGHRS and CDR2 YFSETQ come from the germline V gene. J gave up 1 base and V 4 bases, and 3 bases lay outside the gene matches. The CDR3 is CASSPGQGNTGELFF. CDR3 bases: TGCGCCAGCAGCCCCGGACAGGGGAACACCGGGGAGCTGTTTTTT.

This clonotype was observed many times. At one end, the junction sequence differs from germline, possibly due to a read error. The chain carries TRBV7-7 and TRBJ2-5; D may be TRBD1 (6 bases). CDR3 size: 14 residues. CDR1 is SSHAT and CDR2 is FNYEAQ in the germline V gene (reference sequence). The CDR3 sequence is CASSSTGRQETQYF. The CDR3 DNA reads TGTGCTAGCAGCTCGACAGGCCGTCAAGAGACCCAGTACTTC.

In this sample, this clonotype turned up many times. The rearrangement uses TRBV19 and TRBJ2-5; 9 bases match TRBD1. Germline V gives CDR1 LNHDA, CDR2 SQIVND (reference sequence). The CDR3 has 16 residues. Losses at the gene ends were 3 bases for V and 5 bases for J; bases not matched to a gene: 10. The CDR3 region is CASSIRDRDLEETQYF. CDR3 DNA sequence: TGTGCCAGTAGTATCCGGGACAGGGACCTCGAGGAGACCCAGTACTTC.

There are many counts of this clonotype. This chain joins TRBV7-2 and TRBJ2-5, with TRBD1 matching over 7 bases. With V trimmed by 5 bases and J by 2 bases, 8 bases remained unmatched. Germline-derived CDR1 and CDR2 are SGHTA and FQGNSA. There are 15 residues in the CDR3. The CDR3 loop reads CASSKDRAYQETQYF. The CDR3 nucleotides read TGTGCCAGCAGCAAAGACAGGGCTTATCAAGAGACCCAGTACTTC.

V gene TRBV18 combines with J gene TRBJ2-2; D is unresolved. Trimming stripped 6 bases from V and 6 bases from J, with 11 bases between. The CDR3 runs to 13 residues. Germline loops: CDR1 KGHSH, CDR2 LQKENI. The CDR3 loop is CASSSAAAGELFF. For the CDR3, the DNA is TGTGCCAGCTCTTCCGCAGCCGCCGGGGAGCTGTTTTTT.

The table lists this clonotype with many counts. CDR3 protein: CASSLAEGNMGYTF. For the CDR3, the DNA is TGCGCCAGCAGCTTGGCCGAGGGAAATATGGGCTACACCTTC. The chain uses TRBV5-1 and TRBJ1-2, with unresolved D. The CDR3 spans 14 residues. V lost 0 bases, J lost 8 bases, and 14 bases lay in between. Germline V gene sequence: CDR1 SGHRS, CDR2 YFSETQ.

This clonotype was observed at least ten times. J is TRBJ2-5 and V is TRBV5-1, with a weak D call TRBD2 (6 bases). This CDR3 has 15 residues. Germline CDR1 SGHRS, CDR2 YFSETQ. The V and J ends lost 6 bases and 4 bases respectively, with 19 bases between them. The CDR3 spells CASTEIAGIGETQYF. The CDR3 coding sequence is TGCGCCAGCACCGAGATCGCGGGGATAGGAGAGACCCAGTACTTC. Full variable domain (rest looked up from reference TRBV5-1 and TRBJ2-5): KAGVTQTPRYLIKTRGQQVTLSCSPISGHRSVSWYQQTPGQGLQFLFEYFSETQRNKGNFPGRFSGRQFSNSRSEMNVSTLELGDSALYLCASTEIAGIGETQYFGPGTRLLVL.

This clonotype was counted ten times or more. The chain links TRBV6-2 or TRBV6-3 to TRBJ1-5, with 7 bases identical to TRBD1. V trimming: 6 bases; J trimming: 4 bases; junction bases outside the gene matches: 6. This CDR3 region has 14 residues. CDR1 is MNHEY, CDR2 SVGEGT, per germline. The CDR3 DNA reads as TGTGCCAGCAGCAAGACAGGGTTGAATCAGCCCCAGCATTTT. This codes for CASSKTGLNQPQHF.

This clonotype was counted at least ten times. For the CDR3, the DNA is TGTGCCAGCAGCTTACCGGGACATCAAGCTTTCTTT. Its translation is CASSLPGHQAFF. J is TRBJ1-1 and V is TRBV5-5; TRBD1 is a possible D gene (6 bases). In germline, CDR1 is SGHKS, CDR2 YYEKEE (reference sequence). The V end was cut by 2 bases, the J end by 9 bases, with 11 bases between. CDR3 length equals 12 residues.

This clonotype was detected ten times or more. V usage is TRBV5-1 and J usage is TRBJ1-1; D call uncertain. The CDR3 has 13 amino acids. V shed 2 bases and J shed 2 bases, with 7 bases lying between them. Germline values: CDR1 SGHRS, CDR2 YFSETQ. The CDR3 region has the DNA TGCGCCAGCAGCTTAGAACGAAACACTGAAGCTTTCTTT. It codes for CASSLERNTEAFF.

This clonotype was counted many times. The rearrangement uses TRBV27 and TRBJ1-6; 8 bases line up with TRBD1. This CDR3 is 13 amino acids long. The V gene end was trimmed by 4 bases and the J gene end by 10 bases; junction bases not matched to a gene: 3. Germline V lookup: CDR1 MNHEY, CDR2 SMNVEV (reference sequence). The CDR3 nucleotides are TGTGCCAGCAGTTGGACAGGGCGCTCACCCCTCCACTTT. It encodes CASSWTGRSPLHF.

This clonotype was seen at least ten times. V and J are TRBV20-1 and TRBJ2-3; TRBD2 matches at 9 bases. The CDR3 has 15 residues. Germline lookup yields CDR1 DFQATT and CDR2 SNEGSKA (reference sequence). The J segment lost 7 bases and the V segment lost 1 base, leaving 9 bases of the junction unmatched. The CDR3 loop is CSARASGENLNTQYF. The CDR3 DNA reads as TGCAGTGCTAGAGCTAGCGGGGAAAATTTAAATACGCAGTATTTT.

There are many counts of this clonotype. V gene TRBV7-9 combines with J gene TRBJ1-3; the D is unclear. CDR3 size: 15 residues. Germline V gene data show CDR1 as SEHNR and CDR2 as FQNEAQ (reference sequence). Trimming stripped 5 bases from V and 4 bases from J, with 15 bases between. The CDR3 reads CASSQSGRLGNTIYF. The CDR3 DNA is TGTGCCAGCAGCCAATCCGGACGACTGGGAAACACCATATATTTT.

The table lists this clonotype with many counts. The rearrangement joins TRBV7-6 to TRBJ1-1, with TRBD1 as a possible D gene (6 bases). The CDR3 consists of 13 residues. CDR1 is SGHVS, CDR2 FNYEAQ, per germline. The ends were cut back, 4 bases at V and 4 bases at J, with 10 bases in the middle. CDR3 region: CASSSLQGTEAFF. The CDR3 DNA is TGTGCCAGCAGCTCTTTACAGGGCACTGAAGCTTTCTTT. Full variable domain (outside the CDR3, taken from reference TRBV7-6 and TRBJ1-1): GAGVSQSPRYKVTKRGQDVALRCDPISGHVSLYWYRQALGQGPEFLTYFNYEAQQDKSGLPNDRFSAERPEGSISTLTIQRTEQRDSAMYRCASSSLQGTEAFFGQGTRLTVV.

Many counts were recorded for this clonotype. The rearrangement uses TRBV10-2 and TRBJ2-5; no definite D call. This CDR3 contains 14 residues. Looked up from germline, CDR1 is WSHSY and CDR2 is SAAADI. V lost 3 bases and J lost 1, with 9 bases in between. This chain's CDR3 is CASSDIGVQETQYF. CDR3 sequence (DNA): TGCGCCAGCAGTGATATTGGGGTCCAAGAGACCCAGTACTTC.

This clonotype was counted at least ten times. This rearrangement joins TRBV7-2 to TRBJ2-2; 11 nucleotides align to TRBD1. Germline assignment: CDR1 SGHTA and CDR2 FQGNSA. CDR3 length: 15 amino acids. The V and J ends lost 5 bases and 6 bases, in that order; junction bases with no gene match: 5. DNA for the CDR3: TGTGCCAGCAGCCCGCGGGACAGGGGGGCCGGGGAGCTGTTTTTT. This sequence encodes CASSPRDRGAGELFF.